This TCR beta chain was retrieved from a study of T-cell reconstitution after alpha-beta-depleted transplantation in children. CDR1 is SGHRS and CDR2 is YFSETQ in the germline V gene. The V end lost 4 bases, the J end lost 6 bases, and 16 bases lay between the germline ends. The CDR3 covers 14 residues. General observations from the study: T-cell numbers and diversity one year post-transplant derived largely from freshly generated T cells. Elevated TCRbeta diversity at day 60 was traced, in some patients, to surviving recipient T cells and thymic progenitors.

This clonotype was counted many times. Its antigen is not known. It was with unique molecular identifiers that the TCRbeta library was prepared. One entry per CDR3 protein, called by TCRdb with MiXCR from the PCR reads. The table shows hundreds of thousands of distinct CDR3 sequences, with roughly a tenth occurring only once. This specimen was PBMCs, taken before TCRalphabeta/CD19-depleted stem cell transplant. The chain recombines TRBV5-1 with TRBJ1-2, with D maybe TRBD1 (5 bases). The source is a child younger than two with acute myeloid leukemia, due to receive a stem cell transplant. The CDR3 DNA sequence: TGCGCCAGCAGCGTACAGGTCTCTAGTGATGGCTACACCTTC. Translating it yields CASSVQVSSDGYTF. Based on the CDR3 plus reference TRBV5-1 and TRBJ1-2, the full variable domain is KAGVTQTPRYLIKTRGQQVTLSCSPISGHRSVSWYQQTPGQGLQFLFEYFSETQRNKGNFPGRFSGRQFSNSRSEMNVSTLELGDSALYLCASSVQVSSDGYTFGSGTRLTVV.